This passage covers 25 T cell receptor beta chains from one sample sequenced in a study of long-term antiretroviral therapy in people with HIV. Survey level was the resolution at which the v3.0 immunoSEQ assay ran. Assay: immunoSEQ multiplex PCR; the TCRdb copy retains only in-frame clones and omits some. The profile covers more than 25,000 clones, with almost 80% appearing a single time and around 10% taken by the ten largest. Source: unsorted PBMCs, taken 2.1 years after starting antiretroviral therapy. These receptors all come from a man aged 25-45 years with HIV.

This clone has a single count. V and J are TRBV29-1 and TRBJ2-5, with D possibly being TRBD1 (7 bases). Germline CDR1 reads SQVTM; CDR2 reads ANQGSEA. The CDR3 is 14 amino acids. V was clipped by 0 bases and J by 5 bases, with 13 bases between them. The CDR3 reads CSVEDQGGFETQYF. The CDR3 nucleotides are TGCAGCGTTGAAGATCAGGGGGGTTTTGAGACCCAGTACTTC.

The V and J genes are TRBV5-1 and TRBJ2-7; perhaps TRBD2 as D (6 bases). Germline V gives CDR1 SGHRS, CDR2 YFSETQ. V was clipped by 0 bases and J by 6 bases, with 7 bases between them. The CDR3 runs 12 residues. This chain's CDR3 is CASSLGRGEQYF. As DNA, the CDR3 is TGCGCCAGCAGCTTGGGGCGGGGCGAGCAGTACTTC.

This clone was picked up a small number of times. This chain connects TRBV6-7 to TRBJ2-5; 9 bases match TRBD2. TRBV6-7 is annotated as an ORF whose role is uncertain. The CDR3 extends over 17 amino acids. V trimming: 3 bases; J trimming: 0 bases; junction bases outside the gene matches: 8. The CDR3: CASSYPPGLADQETQYF. The CDR3 coding sequence is TGTGCCAGCAGTTATCCCCCGGGACTAGCAGACCAAGAGACCCAGTACTTC.

The gene calls are TRBV4-3 and TRBJ1-1; D unresolved. CDR1 and CDR2 (germline): LGHNA, YSLEER. Trimming cost V 3 bases and J 5 bases, with 10 bases left between them. The length of the CDR3 is 13 residues. CDR3 DNA: TGCGCCAGCAGCCATGGGGTTGGGACTGAAGCTTTCTTT. It translates to CASSHGVGTEAFF.

The chain links TRBV7-9 to TRBJ2-1; possibly TRBD2 for D (6 bases). CDR1 SEHNR and CDR2 FQNEAQ come from the germline V gene (reference sequence). This CDR3 contains 14 residues. V gave up 5 bases and J gave up 6 bases, with 14 bases separating them. The CDR3 loop reads CASSLGGAANEQFF. The CDR3 DNA is TGTGCCAGCAGCCTCGGCGGGGCGGCCAATGAGCAGTTCTTC.

The chain has TRBV19 and TRBJ1-2, with D unresolved. Germline CDR1 LNHDA, CDR2 SQIVND (reference sequence). Trimming removed 6 bases at V and 4 bases at J, with 15 bases between. This CDR3 region has 14 residues. CDR3 in amino acids: CASSTGVGRYGYTF. In nucleotides, the CDR3 is TGTGCCAGTAGCACCGGAGTAGGGCGCTATGGCTACACCTTC.

This chain links TRBV29-1 with TRBJ1-1; maybe TRBD1 (6 bases). The V gene lost 4 bases and the J gene lost 3 bases, with 12 bases spanning the gap. The CDR3 totals 13 residues. The germline V gene has CDR1 SQVTM and CDR2 ANQGSEA. The CDR3 here is CSVGLRGDTEAFF. CDR3 sequence (DNA): TGCAGCGTTGGTCTTAGGGGGGACACTGAAGCTTTCTTT. Filled out from reference TRBV29-1 and TRBJ1-1, the complete variable domain reads SAVISQKPSRDICQRGTSLTIQCQVDSQVTMMFWYRQQPGQSLTLIATANQGSEATYESGFVIDKFPISRPNLTFSTLTVSNMSPEDSSIYLCSVGLRGDTEAFFGQGTRLTVV.

The chain recombines TRBV5-6 with TRBJ2-1; D possibly matches TRBD1 or TRBD2 (5 bases each). The CDR3 consists of 15 residues. CDR1 and CDR2 (germline): SGHDT, YYEEEE. Deletions cut 4 bases from V and 7 bases from J, with 18 bases between. CDR3 in amino acids: CASSPPEGLGNEQFF. The CDR3 DNA sequence: TGTGCCAGCAGCCCCCCCGAGGGGCTTGGGAATGAGCAGTTCTTC.

This clone was counted a single time. This sequence joins TRBV15 and TRBJ1-1; D remains unclear. The ends were cut back, 1 base at V and 6 bases at J, with 9 bases in the middle. The CDR3 length is 13 residues. Germline assignment: CDR1 LNHNV and CDR2 YYDKDF (reference sequence). CDR3 DNA sequence: TGTGCCACCAGCAGAGCGCGCGGAGCTGAAGCTTTCTTT. Its translation is CATSRARGAEAFF.

The rearrangement joins TRBV19 to TRBJ2-1; 8 bases fit TRBD1. CDR3 size: 14 residues. The V segment lost 7 bases and the J segment 4 bases; nucleotides outside the gene matches: 6. Germline lookup yields CDR1 LNHDA and CDR2 SQIVND (reference sequence). DNA of the CDR3: TGTGCCAGTACGGACAGGGCCGGGTACAATGAGCAGTTCTTC. Its protein is CASTDRAGYNEQFF.

The rearrangement links TRBV19 to TRBJ1-3; no reliable D call. Germline lookup yields CDR1 LNHDA and CDR2 SQIVND (reference sequence). The V end lost 7 bases, the J end lost 3 bases, and 19 bases lay between the germline ends. The CDR3 sequence is 16 residues long. The CDR3 DNA is TGTGCCAGTACCCCGGCGGGCGGAGCGAATGGAAACACCATATATTTT. Its translation is CASTPAGGANGNTIYF.

This clone was seen just once. J is TRBJ2-5 and V is TRBV5-1; 7 bases map to TRBD2. V shed 0 bases, J shed 3 bases, and the junction held 5 bases outside the gene matches. Germline V gene sequence: CDR1 SGHRS, CDR2 YFSETQ. The CDR3 totals 15 residues. The CDR3 DNA reads as TGCGCCAGCAGCTTGGCCGGGGGAGGGAAAGAGACCCAGTACTTC. Translation gives CASSLAGGGKETQYF.

The CDR3 sequence: CASSFGTRVGDTQYF. The CDR3, as DNA: TGTGCCAGCAGCTTCGGGACTAGGGTGGGAGATACGCAGTATTTT. This chain connects TRBV5-4 to TRBJ2-3, with 8 bases matching TRBD2. CDR3 length equals 15 residues. The germline CDR1 and CDR2 sequences are SGHNT and YYREEE (reference sequence). V dropped 2 bases and J dropped 5; count of bases not matched to a gene: 7.

The rearrangement joins TRBV7-2 to TRBJ2-3; D is unclear. V gave up 4 bases and J gave up 2 bases, with 4 bases separating them. CDR1 SGHTA and CDR2 FQGNSA come from the germline V gene. The CDR3 contains 12 residues. The chain's CDR3 is CASSYVTDTQYF. As DNA, the CDR3 is TGTGCCAGCAGCTACGTCACAGATACGCAGTATTTT. Complete variable domain (other parts from reference TRBV7-2 and TRBJ2-3): GAGVSQSPSNKVTEKGKDVELRCDPISGHTALYWYRQSLGQGLEFLIYFQGNSAPDKSGLPSDRFSAERTGGSVSTLTIQRTQQEDSAVYLCASSYVTDTQYFGPGTRLTVL.

The chain carries TRBV18 and TRBJ1-3, with TRBD1 as a possible D gene (5 bases). This CDR3 comprises 17 residues. Looked up from germline, CDR1 is KGHSH and CDR2 is LQKENI. The V gene lost 5 bases and the J gene lost 3 bases, with 20 bases spanning the gap. The chain's CDR3 is CASSTLDSGVGGNTIYF. The CDR3 coding sequence is TGTGCCAGCTCAACCCTCGACAGTGGAGTAGGTGGAAACACCATATATTTT.

This clone was observed a few times. The chain joins TRBV7-6 to TRBJ1-5; 7 bases agree with TRBD1. The CDR3 extends over 16 amino acids. The germline V gene encodes CDR1 SGHVS and CDR2 FNYEAQ. V lost 5 bases, J lost 3 bases, and 10 bases stayed unmatched. CDR3 in DNA: TGTGCCAGCAGCCCTACAGGGGAGGCATACAATCAGCCCCAGCATTTT. This codes for CASSPTGEAYNQPQHF.

The V and J genes are TRBV19 and TRBJ2-4; the D gene could be TRBD1 or TRBD2 (5 bases each). Germline V gives CDR1 LNHDA, CDR2 SQIVND (reference sequence). The CDR3 sequence is 15 residues long. Between the trimmed V and J ends, which lost 3 bases and 8 bases, there was a span of 17 bases. As DNA, the CDR3 is TGTGCCAGTAGTATTTCGGGACCCGCTTTGGACATTCAGTACTTC. It translates to CASSISGPALDIQYF.

This clone was counted only a few times. The chain uses TRBV6-6 and TRBJ2-7; no clear D gene. The CDR3 length is 13 residues. V lost 6 bases and J lost 5, with 14 bases in between. Germline V gene lookup returns CDR1 MNHNY and CDR2 SVGAGI (reference sequence). The CDR3 reads CASSPRAENEQYF. Written as DNA, the CDR3 is TGTGCCAGCAGCCCCCGTGCGGAGAACGAGCAGTACTTC.

This clone was detected a few times. The chain combines TRBV7-2 with TRBJ1-5; D gene ambiguous. The CDR3 contains 13 residues. V was shortened by 5 bases and J by 0 bases, with 5 bases between the two germline ends. Germline CDR1 SGHTA, CDR2 FQGNSA. The CDR3 reads CASSPYSNQPQHF. CDR3 bases: TGTGCCAGCAGCCCTTATAGCAATCAGCCCCAGCATTTT.

This chain's CDR3 is CASGGQGQYF. CDR3 bases: TGTGCCAGCGGAGGGCAGGGACAGTACTTC. The chain employs TRBV28 and TRBJ2-4; a weak D match, TRBD2 (6 bases). The V end lost 8 bases, the J end lost 13 bases, and 12 bases lay between the germline ends. The CDR3 length is 10 residues. Per the germline V gene, CDR1 is MDHEN and CDR2 is SYDVKM.

The gene calls are TRBV28 and TRBJ2-5, with TRBD2 matching 14 bases. This CDR3 has 17 amino acids. The trim removed 6 bases at V and 1 base at J, leaving 7 bases unmatched. The germline CDR1 and CDR2 sequences are MDHEN and SYDVKM. Here the CDR3 DNA reads TGTGCCAGCAGGATGGGACTAGCGGGGGCACTCCAAGAGACCCAGTACTTC. It codes for CASRMGLAGALQETQYF.

V gene TRBV6-1 combines with J gene TRBJ1-6; maybe TRBD1 (5 bases). CDR1 MNHNS and CDR2 SASEGT come from the germline V gene. The V end was cut by 6 bases, the J end by 8 bases, with 11 bases between. The CDR3 consists of 13 residues. CDR3 residues: CASRDQGYSPLHF. The CDR3 nucleotides read TGTGCCAGCAGAGACCAGGGTTATTCACCCCTCCACTTT.

The gene calls are TRBV7-2 and TRBJ2-7; TRBD2 aligns across 9 bases. Germline-derived CDR1 and CDR2 are SGHTA and FQGNSA. V trimming: 5 bases; J trimming: 2 bases; junction bases outside the gene matches: 7. There are 15 residues in the CDR3. The CDR3 sequence is CASSALTSGAYEQYF. As DNA, the CDR3 is TGTGCCAGCAGCGCCCTGACTAGCGGTGCCTACGAGCAGTACTTC. The full variable domain, completed using reference TRBV7-2 and TRBJ2-7, is GAGVSQSPSNKVTEKGKDVELRCDPISGHTALYWYRQSLGQGLEFLIYFQGNSAPDKSGLPSDRFSAERTGGSVSTLTIQRTQQEDSAVYLCASSALTSGAYEQYFGPGTRLTVT.

The rearrangement uses TRBV5-1 and TRBJ2-3, with 8 bases identical to TRBD2. Germline V CDR1 and CDR2: SGHRS, YFSETQ. The CDR3 consists of 16 residues. The J segment lost 0 bases and the V segment lost 6 bases, leaving 9 bases of the junction unmatched. CDR3 nucleotides: TGCGCCAGCACCCTGAACGGGAGGGCGAGCACAGATACGCAGTATTTT. It specifies CASTLNGRASTDTQYF.

The rearrangement links TRBV11-2 to TRBJ1-5; 8 bases are a match to TRBD1. V dropped 5 bases and J dropped 7; count of bases not matched to a gene: 4. CDR3 length: 13 residues. Germline CDR1 is SGHAT and CDR2 is FQNNGV. In DNA, the CDR3 is TGTGCCAGCAGCATGGACAGGGCCCAGCCCCAGCATTTT. Its protein is CASSMDRAQPQHF.